This T cell receptor beta chain comes out of a study of cytomegalovirus exposure and HLA in healthy donors. There were likely unrecorded immune exposures, though donors were nominally healthy when sampled. PCR employed 60 Vbeta and 13 Jbeta primers. Clones were read by immunoSEQ multiplex PCR, and TCRdb kept only the in-frame ones, dropping some. The sample contains about 120,000 clones, 83% of which appear only once. This CDR3 is built from 14 residues. The germline V gene has CDR1 SGDLS and CDR2 YYNGEE. V lost 4 bases to trimming and J lost 6 bases, with 14 bases between them. The V call is TRBV9, the J call TRBJ2-1, with D maybe TRBD1 (6 bases). Sequenced input: PBMCs. The clonotype comes from a woman aged 40 to 50 in good health and CMV-seropositive. This CDR3 reads CASSRQGQTNEQFF. DNA for the CDR3: TGTGCCAGCAGCCGGCAGGGACAAACCAATGAGCAGTTCTTC. Together with reference TRBV9 and TRBJ2-1, the CDR3 gives the full variable domain: DSGVTQTPKHLITATGQRVTLRCSPRSGDLSVYWYQQSLDQGLQFLIQYYNGEERAKGNILERFSAQQFPDLHSELNLSSLELGDSALYFCASSRQGQTNEQFFGPGTRLTVL.